Given below is one TCR beta chain in context. The data derive from a study of OX40 agonist ivuxolimab in advanced cancers. The V gene's germline CDR1 is SGHRS and CDR2 YFSETQ. The junction had 5 bases not matched to a gene; V was cut back by 0 bases and J by 3 bases. CDR3 size: 17 residues. TCRdb's table, derived via immunoSEQ multiplex PCR, lists solely in-frame clones and lacks some. The sample includes about 24,000 clones, 84% of them seen just once. The sequence came from an adult with an advanced solid tumor such as melanoma, head and neck, liver or kidney cancer. The specimen comprised CD4+ or CD8+ T cells sorted from blood, sampled in a trial of the OX40 agonist ivuxolimab. The chain recombines TRBV5-1 with TRBJ2-3, with 12 bases fitting TRBD2. As DNA, the CDR3 is TGCGCCAGCAGCTTGGCCCTAGCGGGAGGGATAACAGATACGCAGTATTTT. This encodes CASSLALAGGITDTQYF.